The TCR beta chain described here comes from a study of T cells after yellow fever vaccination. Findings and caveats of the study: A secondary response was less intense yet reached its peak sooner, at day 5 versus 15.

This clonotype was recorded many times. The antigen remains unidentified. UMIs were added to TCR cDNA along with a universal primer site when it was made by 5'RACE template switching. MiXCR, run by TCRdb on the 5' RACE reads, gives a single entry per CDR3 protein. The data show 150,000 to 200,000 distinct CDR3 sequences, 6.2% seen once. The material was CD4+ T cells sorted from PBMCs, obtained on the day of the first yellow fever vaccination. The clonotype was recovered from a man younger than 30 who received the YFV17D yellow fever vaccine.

The CDR3 reads CASRRDGGYSTDTQYF. As DNA, the CDR3 is TGCGCCAGCAGACGAGATGGGGGATATAGCACAGATACGCAGTATTTT. The chain recombines TRBV5-1 with TRBJ2-3; either TRBD1 or TRBD2 may fit D (5 bases each). Germline V gives CDR1 SGHRS, CDR2 YFSETQ. V was trimmed by 5 bases and J by 0 bases, leaving 16 bases between them. The CDR3 extends over 16 amino acids.